This TCR beta chain was sequenced during a study of control samples from healthy donors and cancer patients. Profiled with immunoSEQ multiplex PCR; TCRdb holds only in-frame clones, not every one. The table shows 200,000 or so clones, with about 93% occurring only once. Sequencing was done on a sample of blood. The sequence came from a man aged 50 to 60 in good health.

The CDR3 reads CASSSDRVADTQYF. As DNA, the CDR3 is TGTGCCAGCAGCTCGGACAGGGTTGCCGATACGCAGTATTTT. The chain combines TRBV7-2 with TRBJ2-3; 8 bases fit TRBD1. The CDR3 is made up of 14 amino acids. Trimming cost V 4 bases and J 6 bases; bases outside gene matches: 6. Germline CDR1 is SGHTA and CDR2 is FQGNSA.